Following are 5 T cell receptor beta chains from one sample sequenced in a study of shared clonotypes between healthy human individuals. CD45RO negativity and positive selection for CCR7 defined naive CD8 cells, a population that excluded terminally differentiated effector memory CD45RA+ cells. Some clones are missing from TCRdb's copy, which holds only in-frame ones; the method was immunoSEQ multiplex PCR. The table has about 750,000 clones, 92% seen once. The sequencing sample was made of naive CD8+ T cells sorted from blood. These receptors came from a man younger than 40 in good health.

The chain links TRBV4-1 to TRBJ2-2; the match to TRBD1 covers 9 bases. This CDR3 region has 15 residues. CDR1 MGHRA and CDR2 YSYEKL come from the germline V gene. V lost 2 bases and J lost 6; bases outside the gene matches: 4. The CDR3 bases are TGCGCCAGCAGCCAACCCGGGACAGGGCCCGGGGAGCTGTTTTTT. Its translation: CASSQPGTGPGELFF.

J is TRBJ1-4 and V is TRBV7-9; D not certain. The CDR3 length is 13 residues. Germline V lookup: CDR1 SEHNR, CDR2 FQNEAQ (reference sequence). The germline V and J ends were trimmed by 3 bases and 8 bases, with 10 bases remaining between them. CDR3 nucleotide sequence: TGTGCCAGCAGCTTCCGAGTGGGGGAAAAACTGTTTTTT. This encodes CASSFRVGEKLFF. Full variable domain (missing parts from reference TRBV7-9 and TRBJ1-4): DTGVSQNPRHKITKRGQNVTFRCDPISEHNRLYWYRQTLGQGPEFLTYFQNEAQLEKSRLLSDRFSAERPKGSFSTLEIQRTEQGDSAMYLCASSFRVGEKLFFGSGTQLSVL.

The V and J genes are TRBV11-2 and TRBJ2-7, with TRBD1 identical over 7 bases. Germline CDR1 is SGHAT and CDR2 is FQNNGV. J was trimmed by 2 bases and V by 3 bases; bases with no gene match: 4. This CDR3 is 14 amino acids long. The CDR3 loop is CASSLGTATYEQYF. For the CDR3, the DNA is TGTGCCAGCAGCTTGGGGACAGCGACCTACGAGCAGTACTTC.

J is TRBJ2-3 and V is TRBV4-1, with TRBD2 matching over 8 bases. V lost 6 bases, J lost 0 bases, and 11 bases stayed unmatched. The CDR3 is 17 amino acids. The germline V gene encodes CDR1 MGHRA and CDR2 YSYEKL. The CDR3, as DNA: TGCGCCAGCAGACTAGTAGCGGGACCGACTAGCACAGATACGCAGTATTTT. Amino acid sequence: CASRLVAGPTSTDTQYF.

J is TRBJ2-5 and V is TRBV9; TRBD1 might be the D (6 bases). CDR1 is SGDLS and CDR2 is YYNGEE in the germline V gene. This CDR3 is built from 15 residues. V lost 0 bases and J 4 bases, leaving 13 bases between the germline ends. The CDR3 nucleotides read TGTGCCAGCAGCGTAGCCGGACAGACGCGAGAGACCCAGTACTTC. Residues: CASSVAGQTRETQYF.